A single sample is the source of the 22 T cell receptor beta chains below, sequenced in a study of blood T cell repertoires in COVID-19. Clones were sequenced by immunoSEQ multiplex PCR, and TCRdb holds only the in-frame ones, with some missing. Of more than 200,000 clones detected, approximately 86% appear once; the ten largest clones hold about 1.5%. Sequencing input: PBMCs or T cells enriched from blood (not recorded which). These receptor sequences come from a woman in her forties or fifties who had recovered from COVID-19.

This sequence joins TRBV2 and TRBJ1-2; perhaps TRBD1 as D (5 bases). The V gene lost 9 bases and the J gene lost 0 bases, with 8 bases spanning the gap. Germline CDR1 SNHLY, CDR2 FYNNEI. This CDR3 has 12 amino acids. The CDR3 bases are TGTGCCAGAACGGACACTAACTATGGCTACACCTTC. Residues: CARTDTNYGYTF.

The genes are TRBV9 and TRBJ1-5; 7 bases are a match to TRBD1. CDR1 and CDR2 (germline): SGDLS, YYNGEE. The CDR3 contains 14 residues. J lost 2 bases, V lost 4 bases, and 3 bases had no gene match. The chain's CDR3 is CASSNTGGNQPQHF. The CDR3 region has the DNA TGTGCCAGCAGCAATACAGGGGGCAATCAGCCCCAGCATTTT.

The CDR3 spells CASSSWANVLTF. For the CDR3, the DNA is TGTGCCAGCAGTTCTTGGGCCAACGTCCTGACTTTC. The V gene is TRBV6-2 or TRBV6-3, the J gene TRBJ2-6; unclear D gene. Per the germline V gene, CDR1 is MNHEY and CDR2 is SVGEGT. Trimming left V 4 bases short and J 5 bases short, with 3 bases between. The CDR3 is made up of 12 amino acids.

The J gene is TRBJ2-3, the V gene TRBV19; 11 nucleotides align to TRBD1. V gave up 10 bases and J gave up 2 bases; unmatched junction bases: 5. This CDR3 is built from 14 residues. Per the germline V gene, CDR1 is LNHDA and CDR2 is SQIVND (reference sequence). For the CDR3, the DNA is TGTGCCACTAGGGACAGGGGGTCCACAGATACGCAGTATTTT. Its protein is CATRDRGSTDTQYF.

V and J are TRBV5-1 and TRBJ2-7, with D perhaps TRBD1 (5 bases). The CDR3 is made up of 13 amino acids. CDR1 is SGHRS, CDR2 YFSETQ, per germline. Deletions cut 2 bases from V and 6 bases from J, with 12 bases between. The CDR3 spells CASSFNQGPEQYF. CDR3 nucleotides: TGCGCCAGCAGCTTTAATCAGGGCCCCGAGCAGTACTTC.

The chain combines TRBV7-9 with TRBJ1-2; 7 nucleotides agree with TRBD1. J was trimmed by 2 bases and V by 2 bases; bases with no gene match: 8. Germline loops: CDR1 SEHNR, CDR2 FQNEAQ (reference sequence). This CDR3 is built from 16 residues. The CDR3 DNA follows: TGTGCCAGCAGCTTAACTACACAGGGGAAAAACTATGGCTACACCTTC. Translating it yields CASSLTTQGKNYGYTF.

The genes are TRBV12-3 or TRBV12-4 and TRBJ1-2; 8 bases agree with TRBD1. After removal of 6 bases from V and 4 bases from J, the junction contained 1 base not matched to a gene. This CDR3 spans 12 amino acids. The CDR3 spells CASSGTGYGYTF. In DNA form, the CDR3 reads TGTGCCAGCAGCGGGACAGGCTATGGCTACACCTTC.

The chain has TRBV5-1 and TRBJ1-4; D not certain. V lost 0 bases and J lost 7, with 7 bases in between. CDR1 SGHRS and CDR2 YFSETQ come from the germline V gene. The CDR3 extends over 13 amino acids. The CDR3 is CASSLEGGEKLFF. The CDR3 DNA sequence: TGCGCCAGCAGCTTGGAAGGCGGTGAAAAACTGTTTTTT. Filled out from reference TRBV5-1 and TRBJ1-4, the complete variable domain reads KAGVTQTPRYLIKTRGQQVTLSCSPISGHRSVSWYQQTPGQGLQFLFEYFSETQRNKGNFPGRFSGRQFSNSRSEMNVSTLELGDSALYLCASSLEGGEKLFFGSGTQLSVL.

This chain connects TRBV7-3 to TRBJ1-4, with a possible D match to TRBD1 (6 bases). Trimming took 8 bases from V and 5 from J, leaving 12 bases between them. The V gene's germline CDR1 is SGHTA and CDR2 FQGTGA. The CDR3 consists of 13 residues. CDR3 in DNA: TGTGCCAGCTCCCATGACAGGAATGAAAAACTGTTTTTT. Translation gives CASSHDRNEKLFF. Filled out from reference TRBV7-3 and TRBJ1-4, the complete variable domain reads GAGVSQTPSNKVTEKGKYVELRCDPISGHTALYWYRQSLGQGPEFLIYFQGTGAADDSGLPNDRFFAVRPEGSVSTLKIQRTERGDSAVYLCASSHDRNEKLFFGSGTQLSVL.

V is TRBV6-1 and J is TRBJ1-2; D is unresolved. The germline V gene encodes CDR1 MNHNS and CDR2 SASEGT. CDR3 size: 12 residues. The germline V and J ends were trimmed by 0 bases and 8 bases, with 7 bases remaining between them. Here the CDR3 DNA reads TGTGCCAGCAGTGAAGCAGGGAGGGGCTACACCTTC. Protein: CASSEAGRGYTF.

This chain joins TRBV27 and TRBJ1-4; TRBD1 aligns across 7 bases. Trimming cost V 8 bases and J 2 bases; bases outside gene matches: 8. The CDR3 is 15 residues long. The germline V gene encodes CDR1 MNHEY and CDR2 SMNVEV (reference sequence). This chain's CDR3 is CASRRWDSTNEKLFF. The CDR3 nucleotides are TGTGCCAGCCGGAGATGGGACAGTACTAATGAAAAACTGTTTTTT.

This rearrangement joins TRBV19 to TRBJ2-7, with D possibly being TRBD2 (6 bases). This CDR3 comprises 13 residues. From germline, CDR1 is LNHDA and CDR2 SQIVND (reference sequence). With 8 bases removed from V and 0 bases from J, the gap between germline ends came to 11 bases. CDR3 coding DNA: TGTGCCAGTGGAAGGGGAGGCTCCTACGAGCAGTACTTC. Amino acids: CASGRGGSYEQYF.

This clone has only one observation. The rearrangement uses TRBV27 and TRBJ2-1; a weak D match, TRBD2 (6 bases). The CDR3 totals 15 residues. Looked up from germline, CDR1 is MNHEY and CDR2 is SMNVEV (reference sequence). Between the trimmed V and J ends, which lost 3 bases and 2 bases, there was a span of 11 bases. The CDR3 sequence: CASSFGGGTYNEQFF. DNA for the CDR3: TGTGCCAGCAGTTTCGGTGGGGGGACCTACAATGAGCAGTTCTTC.

In nucleotides, the CDR3 is TGTGCCAGCACCCTCGGATCAGGCACTTTGAACACTGAAGCTTTCTTT. Translation: CASTLGSGTLNTEAFF. The chain links TRBV3-1 (or the pseudogene TRBV3-2) to TRBJ1-1; D is unclear. The CDR3 totals 16 residues. The ends were cut back, 7 bases at V and 0 bases at J, with 18 bases in the middle. The V gene's germline CDR1 is LGHDT and CDR2 YNNKEL (reference sequence).

This clone was seen only once. This chain joins TRBV11-2 and TRBJ2-3; D is undetermined. Germline V gene lookup returns CDR1 SGHAT and CDR2 FQNNGV. The CDR3 spans 13 residues. V shed 2 bases and J shed 4 bases, with 7 bases lying between them. The CDR3 nucleotides read TGTGCCAGCAGCTTAAATCTAGCAGATACGCAGTATTTT. It translates to CASSLNLADTQYF.

The chain employs TRBV9 and TRBJ2-2; 12 positions match TRBD2. With 0 bases clipped from V and 3 bases from J, the junction kept 12 bases outside the gene matches. There are 20 residues in the CDR3. In germline, CDR1 is SGDLS, CDR2 YYNGEE. The CDR3 bases are TGTGCCAGCAGCGTAGCGGGGGGGGCTAGCGGGAGGGCCTACACCGGGGAGCTGTTTTTT. This translates into CASSVAGGASGRAYTGELFF.

The chain joins TRBV4-1 to TRBJ2-1; 10 nucleotides align to TRBD2. Germline values: CDR1 MGHRA, CDR2 YSYEKL. V dropped 3 bases and J dropped 8; count of bases not matched to a gene: 10. The CDR3 consists of 16 residues. The CDR3 sequence is CASSQRLAGEGDEQFF. For the CDR3, the DNA is TGCGCCAGCAGCCAGAGGCTAGCGGGAGAAGGAGATGAGCAGTTCTTC.

The rearrangement joins TRBV11-2 to TRBJ2-5; TRBD2 aligns across 12 bases. J gave up 6 bases and V 5 bases, and 16 bases lay outside the gene matches. The germline V gene has CDR1 SGHAT and CDR2 FQNNGV. CDR3 length equals 18 residues. The CDR3, as DNA: TGTGCCAGCAGCGACCGGGACAGACTAGCGGGAGAGGTGAAGACCCAGTACTTC. Protein product: CASSDRDRLAGEVKTQYF.

The chain carries TRBV25-1 and TRBJ2-7; possibly TRBD2 for D (5 bases). This CDR3 is 15 amino acids long. Germline CDR1 MGHDK, CDR2 SYGVNS. Between the trimmed V and J ends, which lost 5 bases and 3 bases, there was a span of 17 bases. The CDR3 region has the DNA TGTGCCAGCAGTTCCCCTGAGGGCAGAGTCTACGAGCAGTACTTC. This gives the protein CASSSPEGRVYEQYF.

The gene calls are TRBV19 and TRBJ2-7, with TRBD2 matching 10 bases. J lost 3 bases, V lost 5 bases, and 4 bases had no gene match. The CDR3 covers 14 residues. Germline V gene lookup returns CDR1 LNHDA and CDR2 SQIVND (reference sequence). DNA for the CDR3: TGTGCCAGTAGTCAAGGACTAGCGGTCTACGAGCAGTACTTC. This codes for CASSQGLAVYEQYF.

The genes are TRBV5-1 and TRBJ2-1; 9 nucleotides align to TRBD2. Germline V gene sequence: CDR1 SGHRS, CDR2 YFSETQ. The CDR3 extends over 16 amino acids. Losses at the gene ends were 0 bases for V and 4 bases for J; bases not matched to a gene: 5. The DNA for the CDR3 is TGCGCCAGCAGCTTGGCCGTTGCGGGAGGGTACAATGAGCAGTTCTTC. Protein product: CASSLAVAGGYNEQFF.

The genes are TRBV27 and TRBJ1-6; D may be TRBD1 (5 bases). V lost 0 bases and J lost 8, with 11 bases in between. The CDR3 totals 15 residues. CDR1 is MNHEY and CDR2 is SMNVEV in the germline V gene (reference sequence). CDR3: CASSLSVGVDSPLHF. For the CDR3, the DNA is TGTGCCAGCAGTTTATCAGTAGGGGTTGATTCACCCCTCCACTTT.